The clone carrying this TCR beta chain was counted only a few times. These data originate in a study of control samples from healthy donors and cancer patients. Profiling relied on immunoSEQ multiplex PCR, and the TCRdb table lists in-frame clones only, not all of them. Found here are more than 85,000 clones, 92% of them singletons; the top ten hold 2% to 2.5%. CDR1 and CDR2 (germline): SGHVS, FNYEAQ. The CDR3 has 13 amino acids. Trimming left V 1 base short and J 13 bases short, with 16 bases between. Sequencing was carried out using blood. This TCR was sampled from a woman between 18 and 29 years old in good health. This chain connects TRBV7-6 to TRBJ2-5, with D uncertain. The chain's CDR3 is CASSLGGNPLMYF. CDR3 in DNA: TGTGCCAGCAGCTTAGGGGGTAACCCCCTAATGTACTTC.